This record covers a single TCR beta chain. It has no known antigen specificity. Base qualities are not provided; no much larger clone lies one nucleotide away. The germline V gene (reference sequence) yields SEHNR for CDR1 and FQNEAQ for CDR2. There are 15 amino acids in the CDR3, from cysteine to phenylalanine inclusive. CDR3 DNA only is kept here, 45 bases in frame from base 1. Germline trimming amounts to 5 bases on V and 11 bases on J, with 12 as the count of junction bases outside the gene matches. The sample comes from a study of cytomegalovirus exposure and HLA in healthy donors (dated by TCRdb to the late 2010s). Regarding the complete study: An earlier analysis of some 600 of the donors reported approximately 280 Gb of sequence data and around 100 million unique TCR beta sequences obtained from roughly 170 million T cells. Around 320 gigabases of sequencing data and 80 million or so unique TCR sequences were included in an early release covering about 700 HLA-typed donors. Of the roughly 410 genotyped donors, less than 85% were placed in the genetic ancestry cluster associated with self-reported Caucasian donors. The study aimed to test whether signatures of past pathogen exposure could be identified by cataloging public T cell receptors. The study used immunosequencing to profile the T cell repertoires of hundreds of subjects and linked those repertoires to cytomegalovirus serostatus. Besides the first cohort of roughly 700 subjects, a separate validation cohort made up of 120 or so different subjects was used. High-throughput TCR immunosequencing, statistical association of individual TCRs with disease status, and machine learning were combined to predict cytomegalovirus infection status. A later analysis re-examined previously published TCR beta repertoires from about 670 donors and added high-resolution HLA genotyping to investigate patterns of TCR occurrence. In the later analysis, no new phenotypic data were used to find candidate immune exposures; instead, reliance was placed on TCR beta sequences and their occurrence across donors. To decide whether each TCR beta V gene segment behaved as functional or pseudogenic, an earlier analysis of fewer than 750 of the donors relied on high-throughput TCR beta sequencing. Donor age, sex, ethnicity and CMV serostatus were collected together with the repertoire data. Genome-wide SNP genotypes for about 55% of the roughly 670 donors were used in a later genetic analysis, which treated that subset as a discovery cohort. Every discovery cohort repertoire had been produced on one sequencing platform. HLA typing covered class I and class II loci at four-digit resolution. The number of typed donors differed by locus: roughly 620-640 for A, B, C, DRB1 and DQB1; 500 to 550 for DQA1; 606 for DPA1; and around 450 for DPB1. Roughly five DR-DQ haplotypes were treated as single units for association and clustering because of strong linkage in the cohort. Across under 500 genotyped donors of the cohort, an average of about 250,000 unique TCR beta nucleotide sequences per donor were sequenced, and roughly 20% of those sequences were non-productive. The paper's findings and limits, for the study overall: CMV serostatus was the only immune exposure information available for the cohort. The 87-base-pair reads could not distinguish some IMGT-functional V segments, including TRBV6-2 and TRBV6-3, so those segments were excluded. According to a later analysis, parvovirus B19, influenza, CMV and Epstein-Barr virus appeared linked to several top co-occurrence clusters. Roughly uniform sequencing depth across donors was assumed in presence/absence analyses, although this assumption may not hold. An earlier analysis of approximately 570 of the donors showed that most TCR beta V segments appeared in productive rearrangements either about 87% or about 30% of the time, which broadly matched IMGT annotations. The authors suggested that the approach could potentially be extended to other disease states and immunological phenotypes. A further reported finding was that TCR beta sequences accurately predicted the HLA-A and HLA-B alleles for most subjects in the first cohort. The cohort was sequenced for TCR beta chains only, and without alpha or paired-chain data the features that could be detected were limited. The earlier analysis of approximately 590 of the donors excluded some 16 rarely observed V segments, including chromosome 9 orphons, because counts were too low. Linkage disequilibrium might explain the correlated functional status among segregating V segments, but an unknown experimental factor could not be ruled out. When HLA alleles, especially DR and DQ, strongly co-occurred, TCR associations were difficult to assign to individual alleles. The study listed 150 to 200 TCR beta chains as associated with cytomegalovirus. A later analysis found that most CMV-associated TCR beta chains appeared HLA-restricted, with HLA associations seemingly driven largely by CMV exposure. Compared with equally common non-associated chains, HLA-associated TCR beta chains in a later analysis were more clonally expanded and had lower generation probabilities. In both the original and validation cohorts, the classifier was reported to diagnose cytomegalovirus status with high specificity and sensitivity. A later analysis found that TCR association rates varied across HLA loci, with DRB1 alleles showing the most associated TCRs and HLA-C alleles the fewest. In a later genetic analysis, fewer N-insertions in productive TCRs were reported among donors in an Asian-associated ancestry cluster than the approximately 670-donor mean. Three of the identified cytomegalovirus-associated TCR beta chains were confirmed in vitro to be specific for cytomegalovirus antigens. A group of highly shared sequence variants was considered likely to be a technical artifact of the sequencing pipeline. In a later genetic analysis, a missense DCLRE1C variant was associated with V-gene and J-gene trimming of TCR beta chains, and the association was replicated in an independent cohort. At a false discovery rate of 0.05, a later analysis linked under 20,000 TCR beta sequences to specific HLA alleles. Because some donors lacked HLA typing at each locus, the association tests relied only on the typed subset. Most TCR sequences were seen in very few donors, while some public TCRs were found in many individuals.

The cohort was made up of under 800 healthy bone marrow donors. At the time of sampling, all cohort members were nominally healthy, though unrecorded immune exposures were likely present. The donor was CMV seronegative and was included in the group of a few hundred seronegative cohort members. Each donor provided a peripheral blood sample, and peripheral blood mononuclear cells were used for TCR beta sequencing. Genomic DNA extraction from the blood cell samples was performed with the Qiagen DNeasy Blood Extraction Kit. Libraries were made using the immunoSEQ multiplex PCR assay. For the multiplex PCR, a mixture combining 60 forward primers for TCR Vbeta segments and 13 reverse primers for TCR Jbeta segments was used. Amplification of the CDR3 region of rearranged TCR beta genes was performed with a multiplex PCR assay on genomic DNA. The Illumina HiSeq System was used to sequence the amplified TCR beta libraries as 87-base-pair reads. The paper's processing steps were these. In a later analysis, roughly 80 million unique TCR beta chains were counted across the roughly 670 repertoires, and roughly 9.9 million of these chains were shared by at least two donors. Raw reads were error-corrected and collapsed into unique sequences by a nearest-neighbor algorithm in which closely related sequences were merged to remove PCR and sequencing errors. To assign V, D and J gene segments, CDR3 sequences were aligned to IMGT reference sequences. For a sequence to be retained, at least a six-nucleotide match to both a V gene segment and a J gene segment was required. A rearrangement was called productive if the CDR3 had no stop codons and remained in frame with V and J, and every other rearrangement was called non-productive. CDR3 was defined according to IMGT convention as the region running from the second conserved V-encoded cysteine to the conserved J-encoded phenylalanine. Sequences without an unambiguous match to a single V gene segment were excluded from the earlier analysis of 450 to 650 of the donors. In an earlier analysis of about 590 of the donors, a V segment was called functional when productive rearrangements were above 56.7%, and segregating when the standard deviation between donors exceeded 5%. A statistical classification framework was built to diagnose cytomegalovirus status from the catalog of TCR beta chain sequences. In a later analysis, TCR nucleotide sequences were compared against IMGT/GENE-DB human TR gene sequences so that V and J genes could be assigned. In a later analysis, CDR3 sequences and most-parsimonious VDJ recombination scenarios were assigned using the TCRdist pipeline. In a later analysis, each TCR beta chain was defined by its CDR3 amino acid sequence together with its V-gene family, and reads lacking a unique V-gene family were excluded. As a way to deal with suspected cross-contamination and a sequencing artifact, a later analysis dropped 640 or so nucleotide sequences that were highly shared and had low generation probability. A later analysis calculated a clonal expansion index for each public chain from normalized within-repertoire ranks of inferred template counts. A later analysis computed generation probabilities with a VDJ recombination model fitted to out-of-frame rearrangements, and checked the results against IGoR. In a later analysis, hypergeometric tests were used to score TCR-TCR, TCR-HLA and TCR-CMV co-occurrence, with a repertoire-size bias correction applied to TCR pairs. A later analysis estimated false discovery rates by permuting HLA or CMV assignments 20 times. A later analysis grouped co-occurring TCRs with DBSCAN, adding TCRdist sequence similarity when clustering within HLA-allele-positive subsets. Repertoires with fewer than 30,000 or more than 120,000 public chains were left out of co-occurrence clustering, as were four to six repertoires with anomalous nucleotide sharing. The table was pulled from immuneACCESS by TCRdb, which kept in-frame rearrangements only. Such tables lose some clones; where checked, under half of the loss comes from unresolved V genes, and the rest has no known cause. V, J and clone size are those of that table, while D and trimming were read from the DNA. This sample gives about 130,000 clones in total; approximately 8.7% of them show up just once. The ten largest clones represent 4.5% to 7% of the sample.

Recombination connected TRBV7-9 to TRBJ1-4, with 9 bases in between that match TRBD1. Source material: PBMCs. This sequence originates from a man between 35 and 55 years old in good health and CMV-seronegative. The encoded CDR3 is CASSRRDRESGKLFF. The DNA reads as follows: TGTGCCAGCAGCCGCCGGGACAGGGAATCTGGTAAACTGTTTTTT.